These T cell receptor beta chains were read from a single sample in a study of Tregs in tolerant kidney transplant recipients. Produced via immunoSEQ multiplex PCR; TCRdb's table is partial and in-frame only. The sample carries under 95,000 clones, roughly 90% recorded once. The sample consisted of Tregs from blood, taken before the transplant. These receptors originate from a human donor who received a combined kidney and bone marrow transplant. Each CDR3 is given with its conserved first and last residue. The D gene is left open where the match is weak. Some rows have no size entry. The others give once, few or many, or a class for an expanded clone.

abundance,v_gene,d_gene,j_gene,CDR3nt,CDR3aa
-,TRBV19,TRBD1,TRBJ1-2,TGTGCCAGTAGCCCACGACAGGGGTTGGGCTATGGCTACACCTTC,CASSPRQGLGYGYTF
-,TRBV28,-,TRBJ1-5,TGTGCCAGCGCACAGTTACAGGGAGGCAATCAGCCCCAGCATTTT,CASAQLQGGNQPQHF
-,TRBV18,-,TRBJ2-5,TGTGCCAGCTCACCCAACCAGGGCTCCCAAGAGACCCAGTACTTC,CASSPNQGSQETQYF
-,TRBV11-3,-,TRBJ2-2,TGTGCCAGCAGCTTAGAAAGGGGATTTCGTGCCGGGGAGCTGTTTTTT,CASSLERGFRAGELFF
-,TRBV28,TRBD1,TRBJ1-2,TGTGCCAGCCTACCGGGACAGGGGGCGAGCGGCTACACCTTC,CASLPGQGASGYTF
-,TRBV21-1,-,TRBJ2-7,TGTGCCAGCAGCTTAGGCCTGATACGCGAGCAGTACTTC,CASSLGLIREQYF
-,TRBV30,-,TRBJ2-2,TGTGCCTGGAGTAGGCCCCGGGAGCTGTTTTTT,CAWSRPRELFF
-,TRBV7-3,-,TRBJ2-6,TGTGCCAGCAGCTTAGGTCTGGTCCCCTCTGGGGCCAACGTCCTGACTTTC,CASSLGLVPSGANVLTF
-,TRBV6-5,-,TRBJ1-5,TGTGCCAGCACTCCCGACGGTAATCAGCCCCAGCATTTT,CASTPDGNQPQHF
-,TRBV18,-,TRBJ2-7,TGTGCCAGCTCACCCCGGACAGACTACGAGCAGTACTTC,CASSPRTDYEQYF
-,TRBV30,TRBD1,TRBJ2-6,TGTGCCTGGAAGACAGGGGGCTGGACTGGGGCCAACGTCCTGACTTTC,CAWKTGGWTGANVLTF
-,TRBV7-2,TRBD1,TRBJ2-5,TGTGCCAGCAGCCAGACAGGGGCCCAAGAGACCCAGTACTTC,CASSQTGAQETQYF
-,TRBV6-1,-,TRBJ2-3,TGTGCCAGCAGGCTGACATATTTAGATACGCAGTATTTT,CASRLTYLDTQYF
-,TRBV4-2,-,TRBJ2-1,TGTGCCAGCAGCCAAGATCAGCGGGCCCAGGGTGTGGGTGAGCAGTTCTTC,CASSQDQRAQGVGEQFF
-,TRBV19,TRBD2,TRBJ2-1,TGTGCCAGTCGCTTAGCGGGAGGGCCGAATGAGCAGTTCTTC,CASRLAGGPNEQFF
-,TRBV6-6,-,TRBJ1-1,TGTGCCAGCAGTCAATGGAGCACTGAAGCTTTCTTT,CASSQWSTEAFF
-,TRBV9,-,TRBJ1-4,TGTGCCAGCAGCGCCGGTCAGGGGTGGCGAGACGAAAAACTGTTTTTT,CASSAGQGWRDEKLFF
-,TRBV7-9,TRBD1,TRBJ1-1,TGTGCCAGCAGCCCCGGGACAGGGCGGATGAACACTGAAGCTTTCTTT,CASSPGTGRMNTEAFF
-,TRBV2,-,TRBJ2-1,TGTGCCAGCAGCGACTTTAGCTACTTGAATGAGCAGTTCTTC,CASSDFSYLNEQFF
-,TRBV27,TRBD1,TRBJ2-6,TGTGCCAGCAGTTTCCTCGGACAGGGGGCTGGCTCTGGGGCCAACGTCCTGACTTTC,CASSFLGQGAGSGANVLTF
-,TRBV7-9,-,TRBJ2-4,TGTGCCAGCAGTCCGACAAAAGGGATTGGGAACATTCAGTACTTC,CASSPTKGIGNIQYF
-,TRBV7-3,TRBD1,TRBJ2-2,TGTGCCAGCAGCTCCCGGGGACAGGGAGAAGTTGCCGGGGAGCTGTTTTTT,CASSSRGQGEVAGELFF
-,TRBV29-1,TRBD1,TRBJ2-7,TGCAGCGTCGTCAGGGACAGGGGCGCCTACGAGCAGTACTTC,CSVVRDRGAYEQYF
-,TRBV28,TRBD1,TRBJ1-5,TGTGCCAGCCTAATTGGACAGGGGGCTCTCGGTAGCAATCAGCCCCAGCATTTT,CASLIGQGALGSNQPQHF
-,TRBV30,-,TRBJ2-5,TGTGCCTGGAGCGGAGGGTACCAAGAGACCCAGTACTTC,CAWSGGYQETQYF
-,TRBV5-6,-,TRBJ2-2,TGTGCCAGCAGCTTGGACACGGGTAACACCGGGGAGCTGTTTTTT,CASSLDTGNTGELFF
once,TRBV10-3,-,TRBJ2-1,TGTGCCATCAGTGGTCGGGGGATTGAGGATGAGCAGTTCTTC,CAISGRGIEDEQFF
-,TRBV2,-,TRBJ2-2,TGTGCCAGCAGTGACTCCCCCGGAAGGGTCGGGGAGCTGTTTTTT,CASSDSPGRVGELFF
-,TRBV6-1,TRBD1,TRBJ2-1,TGTGCCAGCAGTGTCGGGACAGGGGGAAACAATGAGCAGTTCTTC,CASSVGTGGNNEQFF
-,TRBV30,-,TRBJ2-2,TGTGCCTGGAGTGTTTCCGGGGCCGGGGAGCTGTTTTTT,CAWSVSGAGELFF
once,TRBV28,-,TRBJ2-1,TGTGCCAGCAGTTTAACCCTGGACCTGCCGTTCTTC,CASSLTLDLPFF
-,TRBV5-4,TRBD2,TRBJ2-1,TGTGCCAGCAGCCCGTTAGCGGGAGGGACCTACAATGAGCAGTTCTTC,CASSPLAGGTYNEQFF
-,TRBV9,-,TRBJ2-7,TGTGCCAGCAGCGTAGGTACAGGCGGAACCTACGAGCAGTACTTC,CASSVGTGGTYEQYF
-,TRBV6-1,-,TRBJ1-4,TGTGCCAGCAGTGAAAGAGTTAGGGTAATTGAAAAACTGTTTTTT,CASSERVRVIEKLFF
-,TRBV28,-,TRBJ2-5,TGTGCCAGCAGTTTAGTTTTACAGACACTAGGGACCCAGTACTTC,CASSLVLQTLGTQYF
few,TRBV29-1,-,TRBJ1-2,TGCAGCGTTCTCCAGGGCAACTATGGCTACACCTTC,CSVLQGNYGYTF
-,TRBV5-6,-,TRBJ2-3,TGTGCCAGCAGCTTAGCTGGACGGTATAGCACAGATACGCAGTATTTT,CASSLAGRYSTDTQYF
once,TRBV5-1,TRBD1,TRBJ2-1,TGCGCCAGCAGCTTGCTTGGGACAGGGGGCTTGTACAATGAGCAGTTCTTC,CASSLLGTGGLYNEQFF
-,TRBV6-5,TRBD2,TRBJ2-3,TGTGCCAGCAGTTACGGGGCAGCGGGAGGGGAAGATACGCAGTATTTT,CASSYGAAGGEDTQYF
once,TRBV2,TRBD2,TRBJ2-7,TGTGCCAGCAGTGAGCGGGAGGGTTCCTACGAGCAGTACTTC,CASSEREGSYEQYF
-,TRBV18,-,TRBJ2-7,TGTGCCAGCTCACTCATATCAGGGACGTCGGCCTACGAGCAGTACTTC,CASSLISGTSAYEQYF
-,TRBV19,-,TRBJ1-4,TGTGCCAGTAGTCCAAACAGTCCCGTCGACGAAAAACTGTTTTTT,CASSPNSPVDEKLFF
-,TRBV6-1,-,TRBJ2-5,TGTGCCAGCAGAGTCCACCCAGACCGACAAGAGACCCAGTACTTC,CASRVHPDRQETQYF
-,TRBV19,-,TRBJ2-3,TGTGCCAGTAGTATAAAGGGGGGCGCAGATACGCAGTATTTT,CASSIKGGADTQYF
-,TRBV2,-,TRBJ1-2,TGTGCCAGCAGTGAGGCCCTCAGCGGCGGCTACACCTTC,CASSEALSGGYTF
once,TRBV5-6,-,TRBJ1-2,TGTGCCAGCAGCTTCCGGGACTGGCTGTCGGGCTACACCTTC,CASSFRDWLSGYTF
-,TRBV2,-,TRBJ2-1,TGTGCCAGCAGGGTCTTTTACAATGAGCAGTTCTTC,CASRVFYNEQFF
once,TRBV19,TRBD1,TRBJ1-5,TGTGCCAGTAGTATGGTTTCGGGACAGTACGTTCAGCCCCAGCATTTT,CASSMVSGQYVQPQHF
once,TRBV11-1,TRBD1,TRBJ1-1,TGTGCCAGCAGCTTAAGCCAGGGGGCAGGGAACACTGAAGCTTTCTTT,CASSLSQGAGNTEAFF